This paragraph covers one TCR beta chain sequence. These data come from a study of blood T cells in healthy people across ages. PCR was performed a second time for about 7 to 11 cycles using a sample-barcoded 5' primer and a J-beta primer mix. TCRdb analysed the 5' RACE reads with MiXCR anew, one entry per CDR3 protein. Seen here are about 1.6 million distinct CDR3 sequences, roughly 32% observed once, and the top ten hold 10% to 12%. Germline CDR1 SGHAT, CDR2 FQNNGV. CDR3 length: 13 residues. Trimming removed 1 base at V and 2 bases at J, with 0 bases between. V and J are TRBV11-2 and TRBJ1-6; no definite D call. Sequenced: blood. This sequence originates from a woman under 40 in good health. CDR3 sequence reads: CASSLAYNSPLHF. The CDR3 nucleotides are TGTGCCAGCAGCTTAGCCTATAATTCACCCCTCCACTTT.